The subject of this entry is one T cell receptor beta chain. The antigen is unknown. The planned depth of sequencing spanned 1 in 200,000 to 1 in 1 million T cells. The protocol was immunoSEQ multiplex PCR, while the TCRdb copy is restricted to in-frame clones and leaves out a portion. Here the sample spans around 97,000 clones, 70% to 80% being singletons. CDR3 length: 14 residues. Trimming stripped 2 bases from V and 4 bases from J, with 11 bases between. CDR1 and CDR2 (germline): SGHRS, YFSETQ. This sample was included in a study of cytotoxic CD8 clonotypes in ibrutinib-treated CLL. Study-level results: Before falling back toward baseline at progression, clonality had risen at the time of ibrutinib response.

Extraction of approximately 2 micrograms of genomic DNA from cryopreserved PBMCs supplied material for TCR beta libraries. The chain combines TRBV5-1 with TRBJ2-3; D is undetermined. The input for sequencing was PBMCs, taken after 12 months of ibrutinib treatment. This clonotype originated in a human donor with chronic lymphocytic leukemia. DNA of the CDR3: TGCGCCAGCAGCTTCCCTAGTCGCGCAGATACGCAGTATTTT. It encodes CASSFPSRADTQYF.